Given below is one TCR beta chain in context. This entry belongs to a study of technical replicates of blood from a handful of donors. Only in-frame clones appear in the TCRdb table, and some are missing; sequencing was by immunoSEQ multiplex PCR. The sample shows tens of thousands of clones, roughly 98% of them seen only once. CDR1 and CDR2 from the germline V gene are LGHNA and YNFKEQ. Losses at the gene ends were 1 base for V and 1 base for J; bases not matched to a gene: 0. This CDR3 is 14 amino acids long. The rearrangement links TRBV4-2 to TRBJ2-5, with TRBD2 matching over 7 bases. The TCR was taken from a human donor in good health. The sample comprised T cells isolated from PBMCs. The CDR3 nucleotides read TGTGCCAGCAGCCAAGGGGAGGGCCAAGAGACCCAGTACTTC. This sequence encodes CASSQGEGQETQYF.